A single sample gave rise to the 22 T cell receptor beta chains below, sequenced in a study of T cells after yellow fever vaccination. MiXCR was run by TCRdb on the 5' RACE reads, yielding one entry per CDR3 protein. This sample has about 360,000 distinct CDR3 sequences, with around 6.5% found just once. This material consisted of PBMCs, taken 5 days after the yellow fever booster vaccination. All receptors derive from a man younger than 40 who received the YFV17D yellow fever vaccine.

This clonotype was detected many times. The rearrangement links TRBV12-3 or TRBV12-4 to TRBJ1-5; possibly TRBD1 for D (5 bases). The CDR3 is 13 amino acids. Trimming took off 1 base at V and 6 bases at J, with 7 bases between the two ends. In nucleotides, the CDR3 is TGTGCCAGCAGTTTAGTTGGGGGTCAGCCCCAGCATTTT. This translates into CASSLVGGQPQHF.

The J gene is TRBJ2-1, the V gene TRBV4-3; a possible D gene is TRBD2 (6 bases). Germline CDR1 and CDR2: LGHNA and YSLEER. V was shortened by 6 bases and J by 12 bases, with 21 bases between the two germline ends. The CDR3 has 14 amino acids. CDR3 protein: CASSPGERAWVQFF. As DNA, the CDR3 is TGCGCCAGCAGTCCCGGCGAGCGGGCGTGGGTGCAGTTCTTC.

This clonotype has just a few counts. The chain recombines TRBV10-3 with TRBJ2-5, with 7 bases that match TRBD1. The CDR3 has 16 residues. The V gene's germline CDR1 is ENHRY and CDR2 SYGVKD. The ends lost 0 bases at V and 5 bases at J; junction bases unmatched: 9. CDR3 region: CAISESGPQTGETQYF. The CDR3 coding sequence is TGTGCCATCAGTGAGTCGGGGCCCCAGACAGGGGAGACCCAGTACTTC.

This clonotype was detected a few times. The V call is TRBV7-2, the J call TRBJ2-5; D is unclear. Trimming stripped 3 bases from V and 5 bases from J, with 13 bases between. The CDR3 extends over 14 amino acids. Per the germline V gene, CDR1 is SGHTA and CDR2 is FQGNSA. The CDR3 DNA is TGTGCCAGCAGCTTCGGGCTACGGTGGGAGACCCAGTACTTC. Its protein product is CASSFGLRWETQYF.

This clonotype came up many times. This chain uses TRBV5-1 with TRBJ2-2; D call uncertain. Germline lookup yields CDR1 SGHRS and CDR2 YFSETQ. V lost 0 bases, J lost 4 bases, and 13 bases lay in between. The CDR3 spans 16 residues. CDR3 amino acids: CASSLDGWLSTGELFF. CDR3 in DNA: TGCGCCAGCAGCTTGGACGGGTGGTTAAGCACCGGGGAGCTGTTTTTT.

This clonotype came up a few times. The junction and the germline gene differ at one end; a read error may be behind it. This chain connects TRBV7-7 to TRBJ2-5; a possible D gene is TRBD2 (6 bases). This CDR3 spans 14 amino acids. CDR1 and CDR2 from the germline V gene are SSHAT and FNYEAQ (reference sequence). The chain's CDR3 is CASSRGRVGETQYF. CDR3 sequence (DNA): TGTGCTAGCAGCCGGGGGAGAGTCGGGGAGACCCAGTACTTC.

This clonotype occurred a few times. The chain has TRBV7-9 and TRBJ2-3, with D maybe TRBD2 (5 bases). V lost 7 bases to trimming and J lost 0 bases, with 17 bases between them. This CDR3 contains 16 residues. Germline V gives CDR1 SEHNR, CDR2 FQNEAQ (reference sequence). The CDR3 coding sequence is TGTGCCAGCATAGACCCCGGCGGGCACAGCACAGATACGCAGTATTTT. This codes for CASIDPGGHSTDTQYF.

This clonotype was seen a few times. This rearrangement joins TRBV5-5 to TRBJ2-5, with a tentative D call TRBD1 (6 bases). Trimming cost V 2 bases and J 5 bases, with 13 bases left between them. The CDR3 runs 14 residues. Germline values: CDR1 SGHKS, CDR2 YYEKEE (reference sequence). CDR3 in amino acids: CASSFNRASETQYF. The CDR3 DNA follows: TGTGCCAGCAGCTTCAACAGGGCCTCGGAGACCCAGTACTTC.

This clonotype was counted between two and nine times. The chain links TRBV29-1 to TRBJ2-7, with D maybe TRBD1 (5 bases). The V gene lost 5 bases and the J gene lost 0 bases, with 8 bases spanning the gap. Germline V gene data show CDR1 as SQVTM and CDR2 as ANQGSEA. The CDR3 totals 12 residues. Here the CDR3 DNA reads TGCAGCGTTTCACAGGACTCCTACGAGCAGTACTTC. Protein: CSVSQDSYEQYF.

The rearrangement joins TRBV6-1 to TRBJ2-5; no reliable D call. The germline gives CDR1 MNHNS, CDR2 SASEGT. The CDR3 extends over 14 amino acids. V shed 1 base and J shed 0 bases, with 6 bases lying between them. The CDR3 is CASSEGYNQETQYF. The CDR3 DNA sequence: TGTGCCAGCAGTGAAGGATACAACCAAGAGACCCAGTACTTC.

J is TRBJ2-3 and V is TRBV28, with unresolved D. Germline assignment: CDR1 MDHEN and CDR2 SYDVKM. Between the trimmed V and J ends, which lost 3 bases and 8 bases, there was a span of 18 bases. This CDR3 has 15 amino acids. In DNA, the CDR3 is TGTGCCAGCAGTTTGAGGACGGCCGTTATGGGTACGCAGTATTTT. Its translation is CASSLRTAVMGTQYF.

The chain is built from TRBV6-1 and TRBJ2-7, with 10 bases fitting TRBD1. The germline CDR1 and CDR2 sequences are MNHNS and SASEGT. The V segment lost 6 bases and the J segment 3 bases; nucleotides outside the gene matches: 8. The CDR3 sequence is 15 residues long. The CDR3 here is CASSLGTGDIYEQYF. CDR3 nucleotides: TGTGCCAGCAGCCTCGGGACAGGGGACATCTACGAGCAGTACTTC.

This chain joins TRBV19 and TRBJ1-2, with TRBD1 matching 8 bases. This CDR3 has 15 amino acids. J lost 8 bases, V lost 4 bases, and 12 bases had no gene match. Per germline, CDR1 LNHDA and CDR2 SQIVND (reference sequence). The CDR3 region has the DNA TGTGCCAGTAGTACCGACAGGGGAATGTTTCGGGGCTACACCTTC. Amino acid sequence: CASSTDRGMFRGYTF.

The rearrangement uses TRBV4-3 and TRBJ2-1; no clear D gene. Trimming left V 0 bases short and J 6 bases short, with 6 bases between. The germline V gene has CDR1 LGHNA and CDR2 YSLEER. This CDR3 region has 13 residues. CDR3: CASSQDSGNEQFF. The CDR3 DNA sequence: TGCGCCAGCAGCCAAGATAGTGGCAATGAGCAGTTCTTC.

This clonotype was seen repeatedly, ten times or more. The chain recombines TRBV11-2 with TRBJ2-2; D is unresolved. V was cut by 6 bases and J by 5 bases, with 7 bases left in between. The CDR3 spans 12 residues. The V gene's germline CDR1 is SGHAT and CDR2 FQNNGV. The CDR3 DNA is TGTGCCAGCAGTCCTCCAACCGGGGAGCTGTTTTTT. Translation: CASSPPTGELFF.

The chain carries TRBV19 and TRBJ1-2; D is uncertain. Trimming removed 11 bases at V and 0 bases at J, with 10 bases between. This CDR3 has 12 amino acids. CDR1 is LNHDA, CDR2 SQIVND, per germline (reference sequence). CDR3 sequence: CAVQRANYGYTF. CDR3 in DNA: TGTGCCGTTCAGCGAGCTAACTATGGCTACACCTTC.

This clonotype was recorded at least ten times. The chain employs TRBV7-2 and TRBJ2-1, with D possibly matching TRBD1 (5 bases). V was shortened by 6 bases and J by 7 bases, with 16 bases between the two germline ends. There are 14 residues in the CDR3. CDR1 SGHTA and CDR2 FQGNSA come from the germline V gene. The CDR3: CASSLSQGGNEQFF. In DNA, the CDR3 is TGTGCCAGCAGTTTAAGTCAGGGTGGGAATGAGCAGTTCTTC.

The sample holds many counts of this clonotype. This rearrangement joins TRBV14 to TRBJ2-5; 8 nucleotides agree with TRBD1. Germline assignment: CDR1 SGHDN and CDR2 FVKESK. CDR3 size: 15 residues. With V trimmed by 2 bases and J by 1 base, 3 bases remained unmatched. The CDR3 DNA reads TGTGCCAGCAGCCAATTGACAGGGGTCCAAGAGACCCAGTACTTC. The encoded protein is CASSQLTGVQETQYF.

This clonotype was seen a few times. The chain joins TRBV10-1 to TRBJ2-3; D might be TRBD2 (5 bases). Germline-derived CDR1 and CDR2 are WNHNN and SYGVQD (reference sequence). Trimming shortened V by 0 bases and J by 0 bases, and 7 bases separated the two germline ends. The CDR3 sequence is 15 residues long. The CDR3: CASSESPGSTDTQYF. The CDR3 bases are TGCGCCAGCAGTGAGTCACCGGGGAGCACAGATACGCAGTATTTT.

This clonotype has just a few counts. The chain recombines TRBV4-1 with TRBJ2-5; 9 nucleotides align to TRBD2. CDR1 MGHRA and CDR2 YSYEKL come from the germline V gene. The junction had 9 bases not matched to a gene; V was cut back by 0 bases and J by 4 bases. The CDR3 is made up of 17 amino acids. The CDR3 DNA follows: TGCGCCAGCAGCCAAGATCAGGGGCTAGCGGGAACAGAGACCCAGTACTTC. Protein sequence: CASSQDQGLAGTETQYF.

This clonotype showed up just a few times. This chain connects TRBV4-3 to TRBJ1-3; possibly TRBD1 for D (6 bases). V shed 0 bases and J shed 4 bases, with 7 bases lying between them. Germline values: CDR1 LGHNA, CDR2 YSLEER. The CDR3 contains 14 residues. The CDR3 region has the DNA TGCGCCAGCAGCCAAGAGGGGACAGGAAACACCATATATTTT. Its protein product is CASSQEGTGNTIYF.

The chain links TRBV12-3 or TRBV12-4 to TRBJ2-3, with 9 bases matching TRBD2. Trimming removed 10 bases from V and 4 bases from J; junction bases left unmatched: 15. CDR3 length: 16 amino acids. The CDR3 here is CATLDLAGGPPDTQYF. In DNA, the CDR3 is TGTGCCACCCTCGATCTGGCGGGAGGGCCCCCAGATACGCAGTATTTT.